This T cell receptor (beta chain) stems from a study of neoadjuvant anti-PD-1 for oral cavity cancer (dated by TCRdb to about 2021). With regard to the full study: Before undergoing curative-intent surgical resection, most patients got three to four biweekly nivolumab doses at 3 mg/kg. Under RECIST 1.1, patients with complete response, partial response or stable disease were classed as responders, and patients with progression were classed as non-responders. The parent correlative cohort included about a dozen patients, with an approximately 35% response rate. Patients without progression received a fourth nivolumab dose around day 43 and underwent definitive surgical resection on days 50-56. Paper-wide results and their limitations: After neoadjuvant nivolumab, T cell clonality (Gini index) in PBMCs was significantly higher in non-responders than in responders. A higher pretreatment blood Treg/Th17 ratio correlated with both higher pretreatment blood TCRbeta clonality and lower post-treatment tumor TCRbeta clonality. TCR analyses included only a few patients per response group, and the authors called for larger cohorts for validation.

Concerning this clone: This receptor's antigen is unknown. No per-base quality is available; no much larger clone lies one base away.

Interpreted using the paper, the time point label stands for: after neoadjuvant nivolumab, at surgical resection. Patients had been newly diagnosed with stage II-IVA oral cavity squamous cell carcinoma, and no prior systemic or radiation treatment had been given to the patients. The cohort consisted of patients with HPV-negative, locally advanced oral cavity squamous cell carcinoma. Peripheral blood mononuclear cells were analyzed directly, without maintenance or expansion in culture. Samples were obtained from a longitudinal correlative study of a single-arm phase II trial of neoadjuvant nivolumab in oral cavity squamous cell carcinoma. Genomic DNA-based TCRbeta sequencing was performed on subject-matched pre- and post-treatment PBMCs and tumors from three responders and three non-responders. Peripheral blood mononuclear cells were collected once before nivolumab treatment and again after treatment, at the time of surgery. Genomic DNA was isolated from PBMCs using the Maxwell RSC DNA from Cells kit.

The CDR3, cysteine through phenylalanine, is 14 amino acids long. Only the CDR3 DNA is retained, 42 bases long and in frame from the first base. The junction shows trimming of 6 bases on V and 5 bases on J, and the gene matches do not reach 7 bases of it. The germline V gene sets CDR1 to SNHLY and CDR2 to FYNNEI. For deep sequencing, each PBMC sample was run in six replicates, with libraries mostly built from about 500 ng of input genomic DNA. Following the manufacturer's instructions, the team built TCRbeta libraries using the immunoSEQ hsTCRbeta kit. An Illumina NovaSeq 6000 S4 flow cell was used to sequence the final libraries, which had first been combined to 3 nM. Processing in the source paper ran as follows. The immunoSEQ Analyzer handled quality control and preprocessing of the raw data. The analysis was restricted to productive rearrangements, with each unique CDR3 amino acid sequence defining a clonotype. Repertoire clonality was estimated as the Gini-Simpson index, which was calculated using the R package tcR. Student's t test was used to compare Gini indices, and Pearson correlation was used to assess associations with tumor size change. TCRdb retrieved this table from immuneACCESS and kept in-frame rearrangements only. Not all clones are present; in checked studies, unresolved V genes account for under half, and no reason is known for the remainder. That table furnishes V, J and clone size, whereas the DNA furnished D and trimming. For this sample the table gives about 12,000 clones, of which 71% were detected only once. Clones ranked in the top ten supply 2% to 2.5% of the sample.

This clonotype was sampled from a person aged 40 to 85 with oral cavity squamous cell carcinoma. Recombination joined TRBV2 with TRBJ2-5; the junction holds 9 bases that match TRBD1. This specimen was PBMCs, taken after nivolumab (anti-PD-1) treatment. CDR3 reads: CASRGDRERETQYF. The DNA is as follows: TGTGCCAGCAGAGGGGACAGGGAGCGGGAGACCCAGTACTTC.